The present entry profiles one TCR beta chain with its context. Its antigen is unidentified. PCR primers comprised 60 Vbeta and 13 Jbeta primers. The data were produced by immunoSEQ multiplex PCR, yet TCRdb's version contains in-frame clones alone and is incomplete. This sample has about 120,000 clones; over 70% occur once, and the top ten carry about 3.9%. Among the donors, all were healthy bone marrow donors. This entry is derived from a study of cytomegalovirus exposure and HLA in healthy donors. Study-wide results and limits: The study listed under 200 cytomegalovirus-associated TCR beta chains.

Germline loops: CDR1 LGHNA, CDR2 YNFKEQ. The CDR3 is 18 residues long. V lost 1 base, J lost 7 bases, and 8 bases stayed unmatched. The V call is TRBV4-2, the J call TRBJ2-1, with TRBD2 matching 15 bases. The sequenced material came from PBMCs. This sequence originates from a man between 18 and 29 years old in good health and CMV-seropositive. The CDR3 DNA follows: TGTGCCAGCAGCCAAGCTCGGGTGGGGACTAGCGGGAGGAATGAGCAGTTCTTC. It encodes CASSQARVGTSGRNEQFF.